This TCR beta chain was sequenced in a study of T-cell reconstitution after alpha-beta-depleted transplantation in children. Broader study findings: Reports say that about two months after transplant, the alpha-beta T cells came out of several hundred graft clones that had expanded.

During its preparation, the TCRbeta library received unique molecular identifiers. TCRdb reprocessed the PCR reads via MiXCR and lists one record per CDR3 protein. This sample has under 250,000 distinct CDR3 sequences, with 5.5% to 7% found just once. Trimming removed 6 bases from V and 4 bases from J; junction bases left unmatched: 6. Germline V gene sequence: CDR1 MDHEN, CDR2 SYDVKM. This CDR3 has 14 residues. In this sample, this clonotype turned up a few times. Its antigen is undetermined. The gene calls are TRBV28 and TRBJ1-5, with 7 bases identical to TRBD1. The receptor's source is a boy aged 2 to 10 with acute lymphoblastic leukemia, due to receive a stem cell transplant. The source material was PBMCs, sampled before TCRalphabeta/CD19-depleted stem cell transplant. The CDR3 DNA is TGTGCCAGCAGGGAGGGGGCGCCGAATCAGCCCCAGCATTTT. Translating it yields CASREGAPNQPQHF.